Below, 30 T cell receptor beta chains from the same sample are listed, as sequenced in a study of response to subunit inactivated influenza vaccine. TCRdb fed the RT-PCR reads into MiXCR, producing one record per CDR3 protein. The sample yields around 520,000 distinct CDR3 sequences, approximately 24% seen once. The sequencing used CD4+ T cells sorted from PBMCs, collected about 5 days after vaccination. All receptors come from a man between 50 and 59 years old who received an inactivated influenza vaccine.

V and J are TRBV7-9 and TRBJ2-2, with D hard to call. The CDR3 is 14 amino acids. The ends were cut back, 4 bases at V and 6 bases at J, with 12 bases in the middle. Germline V lookup: CDR1 SEHNR, CDR2 FQNEAQ (reference sequence). The chain's CDR3 is CASSSPRNPGELFF. DNA for the CDR3: TGTGCCAGCAGCTCACCTAGAAACCCCGGGGAGCTGTTTTTT. Complete variable domain (other parts from reference TRBV7-9 and TRBJ2-2): DTGVSQNPRHKITKRGQNVTFRCDPISEHNRLYWYRQTLGQGPEFLTYFQNEAQLEKSRLLSDRFSAERPKGSFSTLEIQRTEQGDSAMYLCASSSPRNPGELFFGEGSRLTVL.

With respect to this clonotype: A junction end diverges from the germline sequence, so it may reflect a read error. This chain connects TRBV28 to TRBJ2-7; 10 nucleotides line up with TRBD1. The CDR3 has 14 residues. The germline CDR1 and CDR2 sequences are MDHEN and SYDVKM. CDR3 loop: CASSPGDRGYEQYF. CDR3 in DNA: TGCGCCAGCAGCCCAGGGGACAGGGGATACGAGCAGTACTTC.

The sample holds many counts of this clonotype. The chain links TRBV28 to TRBJ2-3, with 8 bases fitting TRBD1. Germline lookup yields CDR1 MDHEN and CDR2 SYDVKM. V dropped 4 bases and J dropped 1; count of bases not matched to a gene: 4. This CDR3 has 15 amino acids. The CDR3 spells CASSSPGQGTDTQYF. Written as DNA, the CDR3 is TGTGCCAGCAGTTCGCCGGGACAGGGCACAGATACGCAGTATTTT.

The J gene is TRBJ2-3, the V gene TRBV7-2; D call uncertain. V lost 5 bases and J lost 4, with 10 bases in between. Germline loops: CDR1 SGHTA, CDR2 FQGNSA. The CDR3 consists of 13 residues. The CDR3 is CASSPRPPDTQYF. In DNA form, the CDR3 reads TGTGCCAGCAGCCCTCGGCCCCCAGATACGCAGTATTTT. Filled out from reference TRBV7-2 and TRBJ2-3, the complete variable domain reads GAGVSQSPSNKVTEKGKDVELRCDPISGHTALYWYRQSLGQGLEFLIYFQGNSAPDKSGLPSDRFSAERTGGSVSTLTIQRTQQEDSAVYLCASSPRPPDTQYFGPGTRLTVL.

In its sample, this clonotype was seen a few times. This chain joins TRBV30 and TRBJ1-6; 7 nucleotides align to TRBD1. The J segment lost 7 bases and the V segment lost 5 bases, leaving 8 bases of the junction unmatched. Germline V gene sequence: CDR1 GTSNPN, CDR2 SVGIG (reference sequence). CDR3 length: 14 amino acids. CDR3 nucleotides: TGTGCCTGGTCCGCGGGACAGCAAAATTCACCCCTCCACTTT. Translation gives CAWSAGQQNSPLHF.

J is TRBJ1-1 and V is TRBV15; tentative D call: TRBD1 (6 bases). The CDR3 consists of 13 residues. The V end lost 1 base, the J end lost 11 bases, and 14 bases lay between the germline ends. CDR1 and CDR2 from the germline V gene are LNHNV and YYDKDF (reference sequence). CDR3 nucleotides: TGTGCCACCAGCAGAGTTGGGACAAAGAACGCTTTCTTT. Protein product: CATSRVGTKNAFF.

The chain recombines TRBV4-3 with TRBJ1-4; possible D gene TRBD1, 5 bases. V was pared by 4 bases and J by 6 bases, with 12 bases between. This CDR3 spans 14 amino acids. Germline loops: CDR1 LGHNA, CDR2 YSLEER. The CDR3 loop reads CASSPSRGDEKLFF. For the CDR3, the DNA is TGCGCCAGCAGCCCTTCGAGGGGCGATGAAAAACTGTTTTTT.

The genes are TRBV4-2 and TRBJ2-3; a possible D gene is TRBD2 (6 bases). Germline CDR1 reads LGHNA; CDR2 reads YNFKEQ. V dropped 1 base and J dropped 4 bases, with 9 bases sitting between them. This CDR3 is 14 amino acids long. The CDR3: CASSQAGEPDTQYF. The CDR3 DNA reads TGTGCCAGCAGCCAAGCGGGAGAGCCAGATACGCAGTATTTT.

The V and J genes are TRBV10-3 and TRBJ2-5; D is perhaps TRBD1 or TRBD2 (5 bases each). Germline CDR1 reads ENHRY; CDR2 reads SYGVKD. This CDR3 contains 14 residues. Trimming took off 10 bases at V and 0 bases at J, with 15 bases between the two ends. The CDR3 DNA reads as TGTGCCACCGGGGACCGGGGAAACCAAGAGACCCAGTACTTC. This sequence encodes CATGDRGNQETQYF.

The V and J genes are TRBV29-1 and TRBJ2-3, with 7 bases aligning to TRBD2. From germline, CDR1 is SQVTM and CDR2 ANQGSEA. V gave up 5 bases and J gave up 3 bases; unmatched junction bases: 5. The CDR3 consists of 13 residues. The CDR3 DNA reads TGCAGCGTTAGACTAGCTGGGACAGATACGCAGTATTTT. Protein: CSVRLAGTDTQYF.

This clonotype is a singleton in its sample. The CDR3 spells CSARGRGVTDTQYF. CDR3 sequence (DNA): TGCAGTGCTAGGGGCCGCGGCGTCACAGATACGCAGTATTTT. This sequence joins TRBV20-1 and TRBJ2-3; D gene ambiguous. The CDR3 has 14 residues. The germline V gene encodes CDR1 DFQATT and CDR2 SNEGSKA (reference sequence). Trimming left V 3 bases short and J 2 bases short, with 12 bases between.

Concerning this clonotype itself: One end of the junction is discordant with germline, which a read error may explain. The chain employs TRBV4-2 and TRBJ2-2; 7 nucleotides match TRBD2. The length of the CDR3 is 15 residues. Germline V gene sequence: CDR1 LGHNA, CDR2 YNFKEQ. CDR3 residues: CASSPGGPNTGELFF. For the CDR3, the DNA is TGTGCCAGCAGCCCGGGGGGTCCGAACACCGGGGAGCTTTTTTTT.

The chain combines TRBV10-3 with TRBJ2-7, with TRBD1 matching 7 bases. This CDR3 contains 14 residues. In germline, CDR1 is ENHRY, CDR2 SYGVKD. J gave up 3 bases and V 4 bases, and 6 bases lay outside the gene matches. The CDR3 spells CAISGPGGFYEQYF. The CDR3 nucleotides read TGTGCCATCAGTGGGCCAGGGGGTTTCTACGAGCAGTACTTC.

This clonotype was seen a few times. The CDR3 region is CSALGLAGVYEQYF. CDR3 DNA: TGCAGTGCCTTAGGACTAGCGGGAGTTTACGAGCAGTACTTC. The chain employs TRBV20-1 and TRBJ2-7; TRBD2 agrees at 13 bases. The CDR3 consists of 14 residues. Germline CDR1 is DFQATT and CDR2 is SNEGSKA (reference sequence). The J segment lost 4 bases and the V segment lost 6 bases, leaving 6 bases of the junction unmatched.

The V call is TRBV20-1, the J call TRBJ2-7; maybe TRBD2 (5 bases). Per the germline V gene, CDR1 is DFQATT and CDR2 is SNEGSKA (reference sequence). This CDR3 region has 14 residues. V was cut by 7 bases and J by 6 bases, with 22 bases left in between. The CDR3 nucleotides are TGCAGTGGAGTAGCGACCCAGGAGGTCTCCGAGCAGTACTTC. Translating gives CSGVATQEVSEQYF.

This sequence joins TRBV9 and TRBJ2-1; D is uncertain. The CDR3 length is 13 residues. Trimming left V 3 bases short and J 3 bases short, with 7 bases between. Per germline, CDR1 SGDLS and CDR2 YYNGEE. The CDR3 here is CASSGRNYNEQFF. The DNA for the CDR3 is TGTGCCAGCAGCGGACGGAACTACAATGAGCAGTTCTTC.

The rearrangement uses TRBV14 and TRBJ2-1; 9 nucleotides line up with TRBD1. The J segment lost 1 base and the V segment lost 3 bases, leaving 7 bases of the junction unmatched. This CDR3 contains 17 residues. Germline V gene sequence: CDR1 SGHDN, CDR2 FVKESK. This chain's CDR3 is CASSHPETGGSYNEQFF. The CDR3, as DNA: TGTGCCAGCAGCCATCCCGAGACAGGGGGTTCCTACAATGAGCAGTTCTTC.

This clonotype has only a few counts. The rearrangement links TRBV5-1 to TRBJ1-2, with 7 bases matching TRBD1. Trimming cost V 0 bases and J 7 bases; bases outside gene matches: 9. CDR1 SGHRS and CDR2 YFSETQ come from the germline V gene. This CDR3 spans 15 amino acids. The CDR3 coding sequence is TGCGCCAGCAGCTTGGGACAGGGAGTCCTAGGTGGCTACACCTTC. This sequence encodes CASSLGQGVLGGYTF.

The CDR3: CASSPGTQNNEQFF. DNA of the CDR3: TGTGCCAGCAGCCCCGGGACACAAAACAATGAGCAGTTCTTC. The chain joins TRBV7-2 to TRBJ2-1, with D tentatively TRBD1 (6 bases). The CDR3 is 14 amino acids. Germline values: CDR1 SGHTA, CDR2 FQGNSA. Trimming shortened V by 5 bases and J by 5 bases, and 13 bases separated the two germline ends. The whole variable domain, remainder taken from reference TRBV7-2 and TRBJ2-1, is GAGVSQSPSNKVTEKGKDVELRCDPISGHTALYWYRQSLGQGLEFLIYFQGNSAPDKSGLPSDRFSAERTGGSVSTLTIQRTQQEDSAVYLCASSPGTQNNEQFFGPGTRLTVL.

This clonotype has more than one count but fewer than ten. DNA for the CDR3: TGTGCCAGCAGCTTACCGGTCTACAATGAGCAGTTCTTC. It specifies CASSLPVYNEQFF. This chain connects TRBV7-2 to TRBJ2-1; the D is unclear. The CDR3 has 13 amino acids. With 2 bases removed from V and 3 bases from J, the gap between germline ends came to 5 bases. Germline loops: CDR1 SGHTA, CDR2 FQGNSA.

This clonotype showed up just a few times. J is TRBJ2-3 and V is TRBV6-6; 7 bases are a match to TRBD1. The CDR3 length is 11 residues. Trimming took 9 bases from V and 6 from J; bases not matched to a gene: 3. Germline lookup yields CDR1 MNHNY and CDR2 SVGAGI (reference sequence). In DNA form, the CDR3 reads TGTGCCAGTAGGGGGCTGGATACGCAGTATTTT. Its translation: CASRGLDTQYF.

On this clonotype: This may stem from a read error, because a much larger clone lies one nucleotide away. This chain links TRBV12-3 or TRBV12-4 with TRBJ2-5, with TRBD1 matching 8 bases. This CDR3 is built from 15 residues. Losses at the gene ends were 3 bases for V and 1 base for J; bases not matched to a gene: 4. CDR3 amino acids: CASSLGQVRQETQYF. CDR3 sequence (DNA): TGTGCCAGCAGTTTGGGACAGGTCCGCCAAGAGACCCAGTACTTC.

This clonotype occurred a few times. The CDR3, as DNA: TGTGCCAGCGGGGGGACAATCGACGAGCAGTACTTC. It yields the protein CASGGTIDEQYF. V and J are TRBV2 and TRBJ2-7; D may correspond to TRBD1 or TRBD2 (6 bases each). The length of the CDR3 is 12 residues. V was cut by 8 bases and J by 5 bases, with 13 bases left in between. The germline CDR1 and CDR2 sequences are SNHLY and FYNNEI.

This clonotype was seen many times. The chain links TRBV4-2 to TRBJ1-1, with D tentatively TRBD1 (6 bases). From germline, CDR1 is LGHNA and CDR2 YNFKEQ. Trimming shortened V by 4 bases and J by 0 bases, and 18 bases separated the two germline ends. This CDR3 spans 17 amino acids. In DNA form, the CDR3 reads TGTGCCAGCAGCCTACCTGAGGGGGGGACCTTGAACACTGAAGCTTTCTTT. Protein product: CASSLPEGGTLNTEAFF.

This clonotype was counted between two and nine times. This CDR3 reads CSARNPGQGANPGELFF. The CDR3 nucleotides read TGCAGTGCTAGAAACCCGGGACAGGGGGCAAATCCCGGGGAGCTGTTTTTT. The rearrangement links TRBV20-1 to TRBJ2-2, with 12 bases matching TRBD1. The V gene end was trimmed by 2 bases and the J gene end by 6 bases; junction bases not matched to a gene: 10. Germline V gene lookup returns CDR1 DFQATT and CDR2 SNEGSKA (reference sequence). The length of the CDR3 is 17 residues.

The chain links TRBV5-1 to TRBJ2-7; 8 bases are shared with TRBD2. The germline gives CDR1 SGHRS, CDR2 YFSETQ. The CDR3 extends over 16 amino acids. Trimming took 0 bases from V and 4 from J; bases not matched to a gene: 9. Here the CDR3 DNA reads TGCGCCAGCAGCTTGGAATCGACCGAGCGGGGGTACGAGCAGTACTTC. Translated, it gives CASSLESTERGYEQYF. The full variable domain, rest sourced from reference TRBV5-1 and TRBJ2-7, is KAGVTQTPRYLIKTRGQQVTLSCSPISGHRSVSWYQQTPGQGLQFLFEYFSETQRNKGNFPGRFSGRQFSNSRSEMNVSTLELGDSALYLCASSLESTERGYEQYFGPGTRLTVT.

This clonotype was counted between two and nine times. The chain joins TRBV29-1 to TRBJ2-5; 7 bases are a match to TRBD1. The CDR3 runs 16 residues. In germline, CDR1 is SQVTM, CDR2 ANQGSEA. V dropped 2 bases and J dropped 2; count of bases not matched to a gene: 11. The CDR3 protein is CSVEIVGDRVQETQYF. The CDR3 region has the DNA TGCAGCGTTGAAATCGTCGGTGACAGGGTTCAAGAGACCCAGTACTTC.

The rearrangement uses TRBV6-2 or TRBV6-3 and TRBJ2-5; D may be TRBD1 or TRBD2 (5 bases each). V lost 10 bases to trimming and J lost 5 bases, with 17 bases between them. CDR3 length: 13 residues. The germline CDR1 and CDR2 sequences are MNHEY and SVGEGT. CDR3 sequence reads: CATRDRSGETQYF. The CDR3, as DNA: TGTGCCACCCGGGACCGCTCCGGGGAGACCCAGTACTTC.

This clonotype turned up a few times. The chain recombines TRBV7-2 with TRBJ1-2; D uncertain. The CDR3 covers 17 residues. Germline V gene sequence: CDR1 SGHTA, CDR2 FQGNSA. Trimming removed 3 bases at V and 0 bases at J, with 17 bases between. The DNA for the CDR3 is TGTGCCAGCAGCTTCACCCAACTCGGGTCGGCTAACTATGGCTACACCTTC. Amino acid sequence: CASSFTQLGSANYGYTF. Drawing the rest from reference TRBV7-2 and TRBJ1-2, the complete variable domain is GAGVSQSPSNKVTEKGKDVELRCDPISGHTALYWYRQSLGQGLEFLIYFQGNSAPDKSGLPSDRFSAERTGGSVSTLTIQRTQQEDSAVYLCASSFTQLGSANYGYTFGSGTRLTVV.

The rearrangement links TRBV12-3 or TRBV12-4 to TRBJ1-1; tentatively, D is TRBD1 (5 bases). V was shortened by 8 bases and J by 1 base, with 14 bases between the two germline ends. The CDR3 runs to 14 residues. The CDR3 sequence is CASGTRTGNTEAFF. The CDR3 bases are TGTGCCAGCGGGACGCGAACAGGGAACACTGAAGCTTTCTTT.